This TCR beta chain stems from a study of T cell repertoires in cytomegalovirus infection. The wider study: TCR beta signatures that were public indicated CMV infection and matching HLA type. Study results and caveats: Dominating the ex vivo response were HLA-C-restricted CMV-specific TCR beta clonotypes. CMV carriers with the relevant HLA were identified by cumulative public TCR beta family frequency.

This clonotype came up many times. Antigen: not known. V lost 6 bases to trimming and J lost 7 bases; unmatched junction nucleotides: 8. The CDR3 extends over 14 amino acids. Looked up from germline, CDR1 is SNHLY and CDR2 is FYNNEI. TCRdb analysed the reads with MiXCR anew, one entry per CDR3 protein. The sample includes hundreds of thousands of distinct CDR3 sequences, over 7.5% of them seen just once. The V gene is TRBV2, the J gene TRBJ2-1; 8 nucleotides match TRBD2. This clonotype was sampled from a human donor in good health (CMV status not recorded). Some clones in this sample may be carry-over from other donors' samples. The sequenced sample was PBMCs. The CDR3: CASSRPGGDNEQFF. CDR3 sequence (DNA): TGTGCCAGCAGCCGCCCGGGGGGGGATAATGAGCAGTTCTTC.